One and the same sample provided the 29 T cell receptor beta chains below, sequenced in a study of long-term antiretroviral therapy in people with HIV. Survey-level immunoSEQ v3.0 assays were run. Clones were read by immunoSEQ multiplex PCR, and TCRdb kept only the in-frame ones, dropping some. The repertoire consists of more than 25,000 clones, with more than 85% occurring once and the leading ten covering less than 8.5%. The sequenced sample was unsorted PBMCs, obtained about 5 years before starting antiretroviral therapy. The source of these receptors is a man aged 45-60 years with HIV.

This sequence joins TRBV2 and TRBJ2-5, with 7 bases matching TRBD2. The CDR3 spans 14 residues. Germline V CDR1 and CDR2: SNHLY, FYNNEI. The V gene end was trimmed by 6 bases and the J gene end by 3 bases; junction bases not matched to a gene: 7. The CDR3 sequence is CASSLMGREETQYF. CDR3 in DNA: TGTGCCAGCAGCCTAATGGGGAGGGAAGAGACCCAGTACTTC.

The chain combines TRBV29-1 with TRBJ2-7, with D uncertain. The CDR3 loop spans 13 amino acids. Trimming removed 4 bases at V and 0 bases at J, with 10 bases between. Germline V gene data show CDR1 as SQVTM and CDR2 as ANQGSEA. The chain's CDR3 is CSVGYLRSYEQYF. CDR3 bases: TGCAGCGTTGGCTACCTTCGCTCCTACGAGCAGTACTTC.

J is TRBJ2-7 and V is TRBV6-5; D possibly corresponds to TRBD1 (5 bases). This CDR3 is built from 13 residues. Per the germline V gene, CDR1 is MNHEY and CDR2 is SVGAGI. V shed 3 bases and J shed 5 bases, with 11 bases lying between them. The DNA of the CDR3 is TGTGCCAGCAGTTATAGGCAAGGGGACGAGCAGTACTTC. It encodes CASSYRQGDEQYF.

This clone was seen a single time. The chain combines TRBV7-8 with TRBJ2-1; unclear D gene. V was trimmed by 4 bases and J by 8 bases, leaving 18 bases between them. Germline lookup yields CDR1 SGHVS and CDR2 FQNEAQ. CDR3 size: 15 residues. The CDR3 DNA is TGTGCCAGCAGCTCCGAGGTCGGCCGAGTCGATGAGCAGTTCTTC. This codes for CASSSEVGRVDEQFF.

This chain links TRBV28 with TRBJ2-5; 14 bases agree with TRBD2. Unmatched junction bases numbered 6, after V lost 4 bases and J lost 5 bases. The CDR3 is made up of 16 amino acids. CDR1 MDHEN and CDR2 SYDVKM come from the germline V gene. The CDR3 sequence: CASSSTSGGDVETQYF. As DNA, the CDR3 is TGTGCCAGCAGTTCGACTAGCGGGGGGGACGTGGAGACCCAGTACTTC.

CDR3 in amino acids: CASSVRTGNYGYTF. CDR3 DNA sequence: TGTGCCAGCAGTGTACGGACAGGGAACTATGGCTACACCTTC. V is TRBV2 and J is TRBJ1-2; the match to TRBD1 covers 8 bases. V was pared by 4 bases and J by 2 bases, with 3 bases of the junction left unmatched. This CDR3 is 14 amino acids long. Per germline, CDR1 SNHLY and CDR2 FYNNEI.

This clone was observed a single time. The V and J genes are TRBV7-9 and TRBJ2-7, with TRBD2 matching 7 bases. The CDR3 length is 13 residues. Germline V gene lookup returns CDR1 SEHNR and CDR2 FQNEAQ (reference sequence). V shed 5 bases, J shed 3 bases, and the junction held 4 bases outside the gene matches. The CDR3 sequence is CASSPRDYYEQYF. The DNA of the CDR3 is TGTGCCAGCAGCCCGCGGGACTACTACGAGCAGTACTTC. Using reference TRBV7-9 and TRBJ2-7 for the parts outside the CDR3, the full variable domain is DTGVSQNPRHKITKRGQNVTFRCDPISEHNRLYWYRQTLGQGPEFLTYFQNEAQLEKSRLLSDRFSAERPKGSFSTLEIQRTEQGDSAMYLCASSPRDYYEQYFGPGTRLTVT.

V usage is TRBV13 and J usage is TRBJ2-7, with 9 bases fitting TRBD1. This CDR3 is built from 16 residues. The junction had 14 bases not matched to a gene; V was cut back by 4 bases and J by 7 bases. The germline V gene encodes CDR1 PRHDT and CDR2 FYEKMQ (reference sequence). The CDR3 is CASSSGQGFRKSEQYF. As DNA, the CDR3 is TGTGCCAGCAGCTCCGGACAGGGGTTTAGGAAGAGTGAGCAGTACTTC.

This chain connects TRBV2 to TRBJ1-2; 8 bases line up with TRBD1. The V and J ends lost 6 bases and 0 bases, in that order; junction bases with no gene match: 15. The CDR3 is 18 amino acids. Per the germline V gene, CDR1 is SNHLY and CDR2 is FYNNEI. For the CDR3, the DNA is TGTGCCAGCAGATTAGGACAGGGCCCGATGAAAGCTAACTATGGCTACACCTTC. Translation: CASRLGQGPMKANYGYTF.

This clone has a handful of counts. The rearrangement uses TRBV7-2 and TRBJ1-5; D gene ambiguous. The germline V gene encodes CDR1 SGHTA and CDR2 FQGNSA. This CDR3 is built from 16 residues. V was cut by 5 bases and J by 2 bases, with 16 bases left in between. The CDR3 nucleotides read TGTGCCAGCAGCGCACAAAGCCTTAAAGGCAATCAGCCCCAGCATTTT. Translation gives CASSAQSLKGNQPQHF. Full variable domain (remainder filled in from reference TRBV7-2 and TRBJ1-5): GAGVSQSPSNKVTEKGKDVELRCDPISGHTALYWYRQSLGQGLEFLIYFQGNSAPDKSGLPSDRFSAERTGGSVSTLTIQRTQQEDSAVYLCASSAQSLKGNQPQHFGDGTRLSIL.

The chain uses TRBV28 and TRBJ1-2, with no clear D. The CDR3 is 12 amino acids. The germline CDR1 and CDR2 sequences are MDHEN and SYDVKM. The V gene lost 8 bases and the J gene lost 2 bases, with 9 bases spanning the gap. In DNA form, the CDR3 reads TGTGCCAGCCTCACACAAAACTATGGCTACACCTTC. Translation gives CASLTQNYGYTF.

A note on this clone: This sample also contains other DNA sequences that code for the same CDR3. V is TRBV5-1 and J is TRBJ2-7, with 7 bases matching TRBD1. The J segment lost 2 bases and the V segment lost 4 bases, leaving 9 bases of the junction unmatched. CDR3 length equals 15 residues. Germline V gene sequence: CDR1 SGHRS, CDR2 YFSETQ. The CDR3 loop reads CASSRYGTEPYEQYF. DNA for the CDR3: TGCGCCAGCAGCCGATATGGGACAGAACCCTACGAGCAGTACTTC.

The chain combines TRBV5-4 with TRBJ2-1, with D perhaps given as TRBD1 or TRBD2 (7 bases each). The CDR3 is made up of 14 amino acids. The V gene's germline CDR1 is SGHNT and CDR2 YYREEE (reference sequence). The V end lost 6 bases, the J end lost 2 bases, and 12 bases lay between the germline ends. The CDR3 spells CASTGGGTYNEQFF. The CDR3 region has the DNA TGTGCCAGCACAGGGGGGGGGACCTACAATGAGCAGTTCTTC.

The CDR3 sequence is CASSLVTGGSGELFF. The CDR3 nucleotides read TGTGCCAGCAGCTTAGTGACAGGGGGCTCCGGGGAGCTGTTTTTT. This chain links TRBV7-3 with TRBJ2-2; 10 nucleotides match TRBD1. After removal of 2 bases from V and 6 bases from J, the junction contained 3 bases not matched to a gene. The germline V gene encodes CDR1 SGHTA and CDR2 FQGTGA. The CDR3 is 15 amino acids.

The chain recombines TRBV29-1 with TRBJ2-2, with D hard to call. This CDR3 spans 12 amino acids. V lost 7 bases, J lost 4 bases, and 10 bases lay in between. Germline assignment: CDR1 SQVTM and CDR2 ANQGSEA. CDR3 sequence: CSADLITGELFF. In nucleotides, the CDR3 is TGCAGCGCCGACCTGATCACCGGGGAGCTGTTTTTT.

Written as DNA, the CDR3 is TGCAGCGTTGGCAGGTACAATGAGCAGTTCTTC. This gives the protein CSVGRYNEQFF. The V call is TRBV29-1, the J call TRBJ2-1; D gene uncertain. V was trimmed by 4 bases and J by 4 bases, leaving 5 bases between them. CDR1 and CDR2 (germline): SQVTM, ANQGSEA. The CDR3 sequence is 11 residues long.

This chain connects TRBV29-1 to TRBJ2-2, with 7 bases fitting TRBD1. V shed 7 bases and J 5 bases; nucleotides not matched to a gene: 10. The CDR3 length is 14 residues. Germline CDR1 SQVTM, CDR2 ANQGSEA. CDR3 sequence (DNA): TGCAGCGCAGAGAGGGGGCGCAGAACCGGGGAGCTGTTTTTT. Protein product: CSAERGRRTGELFF.

The chain is built from TRBV5-6 and TRBJ1-2; 7 nucleotides agree with TRBD1. Per germline, CDR1 SGHDT and CDR2 YYEEEE. The CDR3 is 13 amino acids. The trim removed 3 bases at V and 2 bases at J, leaving 1 base unmatched. CDR3 residues: CASSWGQNYGYTF. CDR3 nucleotide sequence: TGTGCCAGCAGCTGGGGACAGAACTATGGCTACACCTTC.

This clone has just a few counts. The chain recombines TRBV6-5 with TRBJ1-2; D is perhaps TRBD1 (5 bases). V was cut by 8 bases and J by 1 base, with 11 bases left in between. From germline, CDR1 is MNHEY and CDR2 SVGAGI. The CDR3 has 13 amino acids. CDR3 residues: CASSREGNYGYTF. The CDR3 region has the DNA TGTGCCAGCTCCAGGGAGGGTAACTATGGCTACACCTTC.

The genes are TRBV13 and TRBJ2-1; D ambiguous. V lost 0 bases and J 6 bases, leaving 9 bases between the germline ends. The CDR3 sequence is 14 residues long. The germline V gene encodes CDR1 PRHDT and CDR2 FYEKMQ (reference sequence). Written as DNA, the CDR3 is TGTGCCAGCAGCTTAGGGGGGTTCGGCAATGAGCAGTTCTTC. Translating gives CASSLGGFGNEQFF.

The chain joins TRBV6-6 to TRBJ2-5, with 10 bases lining up with TRBD2. This CDR3 comprises 16 residues. V gave up 2 bases and J gave up 5 bases; unmatched junction bases: 8. Germline V gene lookup returns CDR1 MNHNY and CDR2 SVGAGI (reference sequence). The CDR3 bases are TGTGCCAGCAGTTACCCCAGCGGGAGGGGGGGGGAGACCCAGTACTTC. Translated, it gives CASSYPSGRGGETQYF.

This clone was counted once. The chain carries TRBV5-1 and TRBJ2-3; D remains unclear. Looked up from germline, CDR1 is SGHRS and CDR2 is YFSETQ. The length of the CDR3 is 12 residues. Trimming removed 1 base from V and 2 bases from J, with 2 bases in between. CDR3 nucleotide sequence: TGCGCCAGCAGCTTGACCACAGATACGCAGTATTTT. Encoded protein: CASSLTTDTQYF.

J is TRBJ1-2 and V is TRBV2; D is possibly TRBD1 (6 bases). This CDR3 has 14 amino acids. Germline V lookup: CDR1 SNHLY, CDR2 FYNNEI. V was pared by 3 bases and J by 6 bases, with 14 bases between. As DNA, the CDR3 is TGTGCCAGCAGTGACACAGGGTATCGTGATGGCTACACCTTC. Translation: CASSDTGYRDGYTF. Based on the CDR3 plus reference TRBV2 and TRBJ1-2, the full variable domain is EPEVTQTPSHQVTQMGQEVILRCVPISNHLYFYWYRQILGQKVEFLVSFYNNEISEKSEIFDDQFSVERPDGSNFTLKIRSTKLEDSAMYFCASSDTGYRDGYTFGSGTRLTVV.

This chain links TRBV6-5 with TRBJ2-7; D possibly corresponds to TRBD2 (5 bases). The CDR3 loop spans 14 amino acids. Germline V gene sequence: CDR1 MNHEY, CDR2 SVGAGI. Between the trimmed V and J ends, which lost 2 bases and 3 bases, there was a span of 11 bases. As DNA, the CDR3 is TGTGCCAGCAGTTACGGCAAGACTAACTACGAGCAGTACTTC. Its translation is CASSYGKTNYEQYF.

The J gene is TRBJ2-7, the V gene TRBV4-2; 7 nucleotides agree with TRBD1. CDR3 length: 15 amino acids. V trimming: 0 bases; J trimming: 0 bases; junction bases outside the gene matches: 2. CDR1 is LGHNA, CDR2 YNFKEQ, per germline. CDR3 nucleotides: TGTGCCAGCAGCCAAGACCGGGACAGCTCCTACGAGCAGTACTTC. Residues: CASSQDRDSSYEQYF.

The genes are TRBV5-1 and TRBJ1-1; D is uncertain. V lost 0 bases and J 0 bases, leaving 6 bases between the germline ends. This CDR3 has 14 amino acids. Germline loops: CDR1 SGHRS, CDR2 YFSETQ. CDR3 sequence reads: CASSLGPMNTEAFF. The CDR3 region has the DNA TGCGCCAGCAGCTTGGGACCGATGAACACTGAAGCTTTCTTT.

The chain employs TRBV28 and TRBJ2-7; D is uncertain. CDR1 is MDHEN and CDR2 is SYDVKM in the germline V gene. V gave up 8 bases and J gave up 5 bases, with 16 bases separating them. The CDR3 loop spans 13 amino acids. CDR3 loop: CASRPWGSHEQYF. CDR3 bases: TGTGCCAGCCGACCATGGGGATCCCACGAGCAGTACTTC.

The V call is TRBV4-3, the J call TRBJ2-1, with D perhaps matching TRBD1 or TRBD2 (5 bases each). The germline CDR1 and CDR2 sequences are LGHNA and YSLEER. The length of the CDR3 is 15 residues. The V end lost 2 bases, the J end lost 2 bases, and 10 bases lay between the germline ends. The DNA of the CDR3 is TGCGCCAGCAGCCAACGAGGGGCTCCCTACAATGAGCAGTTCTTC. It specifies CASSQRGAPYNEQFF.

This clone was observed once. The chain is built from TRBV6-4 and TRBJ2-7; 7 bases map to TRBD1. Germline CDR1 is MRHNA and CDR2 is SNTAGT. Trimming cost V 3 bases and J 8 bases; bases outside gene matches: 7. The CDR3 is 13 residues long. This chain's CDR3 is CASSEDRTSQQYF. CDR3 sequence (DNA): TGTGCCAGCAGTGAGGACAGGACAAGCCAGCAGTACTTC.